This TCR beta chain was captured in a study of blood T cell repertoires in COVID-19. Background on the study: T cells, B-cell-depleted T cells, or PBMCs supplied cDNA or gDNA.

V lost 0 bases and J 3 bases, leaving 14 bases between the germline ends. This CDR3 spans 16 amino acids. Germline V gives CDR1 LGHNA, CDR2 YSLEER. Adults between roughly 18 and 100 years of age took part from 20 to 25 US areas. Clones were read by immunoSEQ multiplex PCR, and TCRdb kept only the in-frame ones, dropping some. Among approximately 150,000 clones listed, approximately 81% were seen once. The clonotype comes from a woman aged 45-65 years who had recovered from COVID-19. The genes are TRBV4-3 and TRBJ2-5; TRBD2 might be the D (6 bases). The sequencing sample was made of PBMCs or T cells enriched from blood (not recorded which). CDR3 loop: CASSQDGTRREETQYF. The CDR3 DNA is TGCGCCAGCAGCCAAGATGGCACTAGGAGGGAAGAGACCCAGTACTTC.